This T cell receptor beta chain was identified during a study of radiation and T cells in renal cell carcinoma. Across the study: Nephrectomy followed 15 Gy stereotactic body radiation by 4 weeks. Study-wide points: Top tumor clonotypes rose in blood 2 weeks post-radiation, then contracted. Without pretreatment biopsies, baseline tumor clonotype presence was undetermined.

CDR1 is MDHEN and CDR2 is SYDVKM in the germline V gene. Trimming took off 2 bases at V and 6 bases at J, with 17 bases between the two ends. The CDR3 runs to 16 residues. Produced via immunoSEQ multiplex PCR; TCRdb's table is partial and in-frame only. This sample carries about 95,000 clones, around nine tenths of them seen once, and the ten largest clones take roughly 8%. Worth noting for this clone: Its target is unknown.

Time point defined: baseline pretreatment blood. As for treatment: 15 Gy SBRT to primary tumor, nephrectomy 4 weeks later. Radiation-treated patients gave blood at baseline, week 2 and week 4. This receptor was identified in a man aged 50 or older with renal cell carcinoma. Source: blood, taken from a patient whose treatment included radiotherapy and nephrectomy. The chain has TRBV28 and TRBJ2-1; D may be TRBD2 (6 bases). The CDR3 DNA reads TGTGCCAGCAGTTTAGTTCCCTCGGGCGGGGTCAATGAGCAGTTCTTC. Residues: CASSLVPSGGVNEQFF.